These 7 T cell receptor beta chains originate from one sample sequenced in a study of CD8 T cells in ankylosing spondylitis. Study-level results: Made up of fewer than 10 highly homologous variants, a TCR beta motif appeared characteristic of ankylosing spondylitis blood.

TCRdb itself ran the 5' RACE reads through MiXCR, one entry per CDR3 protein. The sample lists around 130,000 distinct CDR3 sequences, 17% seen once, with approximately 30% in the top ten. The antigens these receptors bind are not known. Sequenced material: blood, either unsorted or a sorted T cell fraction (not recorded which). All receptors come from a male donor with ankylosing spondylitis.

To note about this clonotype: One end of the junction fails to match germline, which may point to a read error. CDR3 sequence (DNA): TGTGCCAGCAGCCAGGGGACAGGCGACCAGGAGACCCAGTACTTC. This codes for CASSQGTGDQETQYF. The chain is built from TRBV7-9 and TRBJ2-5, with 8 bases aligning to TRBD1. There are 15 residues in the CDR3. In germline, CDR1 is SEHNR, CDR2 FQNEAQ (reference sequence).

This clonotype came up a few times. The chain joins TRBV4-1 to TRBJ2-7; possibly TRBD2 for D (6 bases). Germline values: CDR1 MGHRA, CDR2 YSYEKL. V was pared by 0 bases and J by 0 bases, with 12 bases between. The CDR3 covers 16 residues. The CDR3 DNA follows: TGCGCCAGCAGCCAAGAACCCCAGCGGGCCTCCTACGAGCAGTACTTC. Residues: CASSQEPQRASYEQYF.

This clonotype was recorded at least ten times. The V and J genes are TRBV5-1 and TRBJ2-7; possibly TRBD1 for D (5 bases). Between the trimmed V and J ends, which lost 4 bases and 1 base, there was a span of 12 bases. Germline values: CDR1 SGHRS, CDR2 YFSETQ. This CDR3 region has 14 residues. DNA of the CDR3: TGCGCCAGCAGCCTTCGACAGTTTTCCTACGAGCAGTACTTC. Translating gives CASSLRQFSYEQYF. Variable domain in full (rest from reference TRBV5-1 and TRBJ2-7): KAGVTQTPRYLIKTRGQQVTLSCSPISGHRSVSWYQQTPGQGLQFLFEYFSETQRNKGNFPGRFSGRQFSNSRSEMNVSTLELGDSALYLCASSLRQFSYEQYFGPGTRLTVT.

The gene calls are TRBV7-3 and TRBJ2-5; a weak D match, TRBD2 (6 bases). This CDR3 region has 15 residues. Trimming took off 2 bases at V and 2 bases at J, with 12 bases between the two ends. Looked up from germline, CDR1 is SGHTA and CDR2 is FQGTGA. The DNA for the CDR3 is TGTGCCAGCAGCTTAGGTCCTAGCGCGCAAGAGACCCAGTACTTC. Protein sequence: CASSLGPSAQETQYF.

This rearrangement joins TRBV5-6 to TRBJ2-3; D not resolved. This CDR3 region has 13 residues. The germline V gene encodes CDR1 SGHDT and CDR2 YYEEEE. The V gene lost 4 bases and the J gene lost 1 base, with 7 bases spanning the gap. CDR3 sequence (DNA): TGTGCCAGCAGCCCTCTGGGCACAGATACGCAGTATTTT. Translation: CASSPLGTDTQYF.

The chain is built from TRBV5-1 and TRBJ2-7, with D unresolved. In germline, CDR1 is SGHRS, CDR2 YFSETQ. Trimming stripped 0 bases from V and 5 bases from J, with 15 bases between. The CDR3 runs to 15 residues. In DNA form, the CDR3 reads TGCGCCAGCAGCTTGGCCCGGCGGTTGGTCGACGAGCAGTACTTC. Protein: CASSLARRLVDEQYF.

This clonotype was found a few times. The chain couples TRBV7-8 to TRBJ2-5; 7 nucleotides agree with TRBD1. This CDR3 has 15 residues. V trimming: 1 base; J trimming: 3 bases; junction bases outside the gene matches: 5. CDR1 SGHVS and CDR2 FQNEAQ come from the germline V gene. CDR3 nucleotide sequence: TGTGCCAGCAGCTTAGGGGTCCAGGGGGAAGAGACCCAGTACTTC. Protein product: CASSLGVQGEETQYF.